The 21 T cell receptor beta chains presented below share a single source sample, sequenced in a study of T cell responses to AZD1222 COVID-19 vaccine. Assay: immunoSEQ multiplex PCR; the TCRdb copy retains only in-frame clones and omits some. The sample lists 150,000 to 200,000 clones; approximately 90% were seen once. This specimen consisted of peripheral blood, obtained on day 0 of AZD1222 vaccination. These receptors all stem from an adult in good health.

The chain links TRBV5-1 to TRBJ2-1, with D uncertain. The germline V and J ends were trimmed by 1 base and 0 bases, with 14 bases remaining between them. Germline V gives CDR1 SGHRS, CDR2 YFSETQ. The CDR3 covers 17 residues. The CDR3 loop is CASSLIGAAGSYNEQFF. CDR3 DNA: TGCGCCAGCAGCTTGATTGGTGCTGCCGGCTCCTACAATGAGCAGTTCTTC.

This rearrangement joins TRBV6-5 to TRBJ1-1; no clear D. The V gene lost 5 bases and the J gene lost 4 bases, with 8 bases spanning the gap. The CDR3 is 12 residues long. Germline lookup yields CDR1 MNHEY and CDR2 SVGAGI. The CDR3 DNA reads as TGTGCCAGCAGTCTTCCCGGCACTGAAGCTTTCTTT. Its translation is CASSLPGTEAFF.

This chain joins TRBV7-9 and TRBJ1-3; D is undetermined. Trimming removed 1 base from V and 0 bases from J, with 10 bases in between. This CDR3 contains 16 residues. Per the germline V gene, CDR1 is SEHNR and CDR2 is FQNEAQ (reference sequence). The CDR3 DNA reads TGTGCCAGCAGCTTAGAGGGATTTATCTCTGGAAACACCATATATTTT. Residues: CASSLEGFISGNTIYF.

J is TRBJ1-5 and V is TRBV7-2, with a weak D call TRBD1 (5 bases). Trimming took off 7 bases at V and 4 bases at J, with 11 bases between the two ends. Germline CDR1 SGHTA, CDR2 FQGNSA. CDR3 length equals 13 residues. CDR3 loop: CASTDRGNQPQHF. As DNA, the CDR3 is TGTGCCAGCACCGATAGGGGAAATCAGCCCCAGCATTTT.

This clone turned up a few times. J is TRBJ1-4 and V is TRBV30; D not resolved. Trimming cost V 1 base and J 4 bases, with 1 base left between them. Germline V gene data show CDR1 as GTSNPN and CDR2 as SVGIG (reference sequence). The CDR3 has 11 residues. As DNA, the CDR3 is TGTGCCTGGAGTGGTAATGAAAAACTGTTTTTT. It is translated as CAWSGNEKLFF.

The genes are TRBV19 and TRBJ1-5, with 8 bases lining up with TRBD1. Germline V gene sequence: CDR1 LNHDA, CDR2 SQIVND (reference sequence). V trimming: 4 bases; J trimming: 7 bases; junction bases outside the gene matches: 15. CDR3 length: 17 amino acids. In DNA form, the CDR3 reads TGTGCCAGTAGTAACCCCTCGGGCGACGCAGGGGGCCAGCCCCAGCATTTT. Translated, it gives CASSNPSGDAGGQPQHF.

This sequence joins TRBV19 and TRBJ1-5; 7 bases map to TRBD1. Trimming took 7 bases from V and 1 from J; bases not matched to a gene: 4. The germline CDR1 and CDR2 sequences are LNHDA and SQIVND (reference sequence). The CDR3 loop spans 14 amino acids. As DNA, the CDR3 is TGTGCCAGTACCGAGGACAGGAGCAATCAGCCCCAGCATTTT. It translates to CASTEDRSNQPQHF.

The rearrangement links TRBV9 to TRBJ2-2; D is perhaps TRBD2 (6 bases). V was pared by 0 bases and J by 0 bases, with 9 bases between. CDR1 is SGDLS, CDR2 YYNGEE, per germline. The CDR3 is made up of 16 amino acids. This CDR3 reads CASSVGRDPNTGELFF. The CDR3 region has the DNA TGTGCCAGCAGCGTAGGGCGGGACCCGAACACCGGGGAGCTGTTTTTT.

This chain links TRBV28 with TRBJ2-5, with D tentatively TRBD1 or TRBD2 (5 bases each). Germline CDR1 MDHEN, CDR2 SYDVKM. V was pared by 10 bases and J by 6 bases, with 15 bases between. This CDR3 region has 12 residues. CDR3 loop: CATGGEVKTQYF. DNA for the CDR3: TGTGCCACTGGGGGTGAGGTAAAGACCCAGTACTTC.

This chain links TRBV6-5 with TRBJ2-7, with a tentative D call TRBD1 (6 bases). The V end lost 5 bases, the J end lost 3 bases, and 14 bases lay between the germline ends. Germline-derived CDR1 and CDR2 are MNHEY and SVGAGI. There are 14 residues in the CDR3. In DNA, the CDR3 is TGTGCCAGCAGTCCCGGGACATACTACTACGAGCAGTACTTC. Translated: CASSPGTYYYEQYF.

This clone was seen once. The V call is TRBV5-1, the J call TRBJ1-6; D gene uncertain. Per the germline V gene, CDR1 is SGHRS and CDR2 is YFSETQ. V lost 0 bases, J lost 5 bases, and 15 bases lay in between. This CDR3 region has 17 residues. The CDR3 sequence: CASSLEPPGRNNSPLHF. CDR3 in DNA: TGCGCCAGCAGCTTGGAACCCCCCGGACGGAATAATTCACCCCTCCACTTT.

The chain is built from TRBV7-9 and TRBJ1-2; no clear D. V was clipped by 1 base and J by 2 bases, with 5 bases between them. The CDR3 extends over 13 amino acids. Germline V lookup: CDR1 SEHNR, CDR2 FQNEAQ (reference sequence). The CDR3 DNA reads TGTGCCAGCAGCTTAGACAGCAACTATGGCTACACCTTC. Protein: CASSLDSNYGYTF.

This clone occurred once. V is TRBV3-1 (or the pseudogene TRBV3-2) and J is TRBJ2-7; 15 bases agree with TRBD2. The CDR3 loop spans 17 amino acids. The V segment lost 7 bases and the J segment 1 base; nucleotides outside the gene matches: 8. CDR1 and CDR2 from the germline V gene are LGHDT and YNNKEL (reference sequence). In DNA form, the CDR3 reads TGTGCCAGCACACCGGGACTAGCGGGGGGTCAGTCCTACGAGCAGTACTTC. It translates to CASTPGLAGGQSYEQYF.

The V and J genes are TRBV3-1 (or the pseudogene TRBV3-2) and TRBJ2-3; 9 positions agree with TRBD2. With 2 bases clipped from V and 5 bases from J, the junction kept 5 bases outside the gene matches. Germline-derived CDR1 and CDR2 are LGHDT and YNNKEL (reference sequence). The CDR3 runs to 15 residues. The CDR3 region is CASSQLAGTIDTQYF. In nucleotides, the CDR3 is TGTGCCAGCAGCCAACTAGCGGGAACGATAGATACGCAGTATTTT.

This chain uses TRBV5-1 with TRBJ1-6; D is uncertain. The CDR3 runs to 14 residues. The germline V gene has CDR1 SGHRS and CDR2 YFSETQ. Trimming pared 0 bases from V and 13 bases from J, leaving 14 bases between. Here the CDR3 reads CASSLGMAEMPLHF. In nucleotides, the CDR3 is TGCGCCAGCAGCTTGGGGATGGCAGAGATGCCCCTCCACTTT.

The genes are TRBV27 and TRBJ2-7, with 9 bases identical to TRBD1. V shed 2 bases and J 3 bases; nucleotides not matched to a gene: 11. The germline V gene encodes CDR1 MNHEY and CDR2 SMNVEV (reference sequence). This CDR3 contains 17 residues. The CDR3 region has the DNA TGTGCCAGCAGTTTAATGGGGGTGGGGACAGGGCACTACGAGCAGTACTTC. Translating gives CASSLMGVGTGHYEQYF.

This chain connects TRBV11-2 to TRBJ2-3; D gene uncertain. Germline CDR1 SGHAT, CDR2 FQNNGV. There are 15 residues in the CDR3. The germline V and J ends were trimmed by 1 base and 1 base, with 9 bases remaining between them. CDR3 sequence: CASSLGLLRTDTQYF. In DNA, the CDR3 is TGTGCCAGCAGCTTAGGCCTACTACGCACAGATACGCAGTATTTT.

This clone was recorded once. The V gene is TRBV1, the J gene TRBJ2-5. TRBV1 is designated a pseudogene. The CDR3 contains 10 residues. CDR3 bases: TGCACCAGCAGCCTTAAGGGTACGTACTTC. It encodes CTSSLKGTYF.

This clone was counted between two and nine times. The chain joins TRBV10-3 to TRBJ2-1; tentatively, D is TRBD2 (7 bases). The CDR3 has 12 amino acids. V was cut by 9 bases and J by 8 bases, with 14 bases left in between. The germline V gene encodes CDR1 ENHRY and CDR2 SYGVKD. CDR3 amino acids: CAIARGLDEQFF. The CDR3 DNA follows: TGTGCCATAGCGCGGGGGCTAGATGAGCAGTTCTTC.

Worth noting for this clone: In the same sample, other DNA sequences code for this CDR3. The chain combines TRBV29-1 with TRBJ2-7; no definite D call. V was clipped by 6 bases and J by 0 bases, with 9 bases between them. Germline CDR1 SQVTM, CDR2 ANQGSEA. The CDR3 runs to 12 residues. CDR3 amino acids: CSVGTVSYEQYF. The CDR3 DNA follows: TGCAGCGTAGGCACAGTCTCCTACGAGCAGTACTTC.

The chain couples TRBV5-1 to TRBJ1-4; D may be TRBD1 (6 bases). The ends were cut back, 6 bases at V and 8 bases at J, with 17 bases in the middle. Germline V gene lookup returns CDR1 SGHRS and CDR2 YFSETQ. CDR3 length: 14 residues. The CDR3 DNA reads as TGCGCCAGCACCACGCGGGGGGCGGAGGAAAAACTGTTTTTT. Translated: CASTTRGAEEKLFF.